This paragraph reports one TCR beta chain. Germline loops: CDR1 SEHNR, CDR2 FQNEAQ (reference sequence). The CDR3 covers 12 residues. Deletions cut 1 base from V and 4 bases from J, with 3 bases between. This record belongs to a study of Ad26.COV2.S vaccination and SARS-CoV-2 variants. This table comes from immunoSEQ multiplex PCR, and its TCRdb copy is limited to in-frame clones, with some not included. The sample has around 86,000 clones; more than 70% are singletons. J is TRBJ2-3 and V is TRBV7-9; D is uncertain. Sequenced here: peripheral blood, sampled after recovery from COVID-19. The receptor comes from a human donor who had recovered from COVID-19. Here the CDR3 DNA reads TGTGCCAGCAGCTTAGTGGCAGATACGCAGTATTTT. This translates into CASSLVADTQYF.